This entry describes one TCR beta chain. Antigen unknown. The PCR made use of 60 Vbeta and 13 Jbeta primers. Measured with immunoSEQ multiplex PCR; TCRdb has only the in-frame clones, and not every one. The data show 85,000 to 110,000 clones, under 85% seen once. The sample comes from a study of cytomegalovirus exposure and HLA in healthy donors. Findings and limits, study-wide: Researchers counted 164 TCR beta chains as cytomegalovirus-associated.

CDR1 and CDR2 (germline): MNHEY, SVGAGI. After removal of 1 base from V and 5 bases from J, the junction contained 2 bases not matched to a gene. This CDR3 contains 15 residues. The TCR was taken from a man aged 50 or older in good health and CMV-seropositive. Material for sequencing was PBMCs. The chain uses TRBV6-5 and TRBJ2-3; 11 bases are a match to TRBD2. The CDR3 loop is CASSYYGLAGDTQYF. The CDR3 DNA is TGTGCCAGCAGTTACTATGGACTAGCGGGAGATACGCAGTATTTT.